Following are 8 T cell receptor beta chains from one sample sequenced in a study of breast tumors, draining lymph nodes, adjacent tissues. TCRdb re-analysed the multiplex PCR reads in MiXCR, keeping a single row per CDR3 protein. The sample shows about 270,000 distinct CDR3 sequences, 30% of them seen only once. Breast cancer patients provided tissue from their axillary draining lymph nodes. The material sequenced was axillary lymph node tissue. The receptors come from a female donor with breast cancer. Some clones in this sample may be carry-over from other donors' samples.

This clonotype showed up just once. This sequence joins TRBV12-3 or TRBV12-4 and TRBJ2-5, with D unresolved. Trimming took 4 bases from V and 1 from J, leaving 13 bases between them. The CDR3 has 15 amino acids. CDR3 amino acids: CASSSERQLQETQYF. The CDR3, as DNA: TGTGCCAGCAGTTCCGAACGACAACTCCAAGAGACCCAGTACTTC.

This clonotype was observed many times. The V gene is TRBV4-2, the J gene TRBJ1-2, with 8 bases matching TRBD1. The CDR3 extends over 15 amino acids. Germline V gene sequence: CDR1 LGHNA, CDR2 YNFKEQ. Losses at the gene ends were 1 base for V and 0 bases for J; bases not matched to a gene: 1. The CDR3 protein is CASSQGGQANYGYTF. CDR3 in DNA: TGTGCCAGCAGCCAAGGGGGACAGGCTAACTATGGCTACACCTTC.

Many counts were recorded for this clonotype. The chain combines TRBV15 with TRBJ2-2; 7 nucleotides match TRBD1. V trimming: 2 bases; J trimming: 4 bases; junction bases outside the gene matches: 7. CDR3 length: 16 residues. The germline V gene encodes CDR1 LNHNV and CDR2 YYDKDF (reference sequence). The CDR3: CATSRPGTALTGELFF. CDR3 sequence (DNA): TGTGCCACCAGCAGACCTGGGACAGCCCTCACCGGGGAGCTGTTTTTT.

The rearrangement joins TRBV18 to TRBJ1-1; TRBD1 aligns across 7 bases. V shed 3 bases and J 7 bases; nucleotides not matched to a gene: 20. The germline gives CDR1 KGHSH, CDR2 LQKENI. The CDR3 consists of 18 residues. The CDR3 reads CASSPRPMTGMVQSEAFF. The DNA for the CDR3 is TGTGCCAGCTCACCGAGGCCCATGACAGGGATGGTGCAAAGTGAAGCTTTCTTT.

This clonotype was recorded only once. The chain is built from TRBV20-1 and TRBJ1-3; D unresolved. There are 14 residues in the CDR3. CDR1 is DFQATT, CDR2 SNEGSKA, per germline (reference sequence). V was pared by 3 bases and J by 0 bases, with 9 bases between. CDR3 region: CSARDANSGNTIYF. The CDR3 DNA sequence: TGCAGTGCTAGGGACGCAAACTCTGGAAACACCATATATTTT.

Remarks on this clonotype: This clone may be a read error of a much larger clone one base away. This rearrangement joins TRBV10-2 to TRBJ2-4, with D perhaps TRBD1 (5 bases). The CDR3 sequence is 15 residues long. Looked up from germline, CDR1 is WSHSY and CDR2 is SAAADI. Trimming left V 5 bases short and J 3 bases short, with 14 bases between. The CDR3 bases are TGCGCCAGCAGTTATCGACAGATGGGCAAAAACATTCAGTACTTC. Translation: CASSYRQMGKNIQYF.

This clonotype was counted ten times or more. The chain uses TRBV4-1 and TRBJ2-1; TRBD2 aligns across 13 bases. The CDR3 is 15 residues long. V shed 3 bases and J 9 bases; nucleotides not matched to a gene: 5. Germline assignment: CDR1 MGHRA and CDR2 YSYEKL. DNA for the CDR3: TGCGCCAGCAGCCAGGTACTAGCGGGAGGGCGTGAGCAGTTCTTC. It encodes CASSQVLAGGREQFF.

On this clonotype: The missing conserved phenylalanine or tryptophan at the end of this CDR3 makes a read error likely. This chain joins TRBV2 and TRBJ1-2; D is perhaps TRBD1 (6 bases). The CDR3 sequence is 13 residues long. The germline V gene has CDR1 SNHLY and CDR2 FYNNEI. The V end was cut by 2 bases, the J end by 4 bases, with 8 bases between. The CDR3 DNA sequence: TGTGCCAGCAGTGAAACAGGGACCTATGGCTACACCTCC. Residues: CASSETGTYGYTS.